Listed here are 21 T cell receptor beta chains from one sample, sequenced in a study of blood T cells in healthy people across ages. PCR was performed a second time for roughly 7 to 12 cycles using a sample-barcoded 5' primer and a J-beta primer mix. TCRdb independently ran MiXCR on the 5' RACE reads; one entry per CDR3 protein. This table holds approximately 600,000 distinct CDR3 sequences, approximately 50% found once. Sequencing used blood. The source of these receptors is a man in his fifties or sixties in good health.

The V and J genes are TRBV5-1 and TRBJ2-1, with 9 positions matching TRBD2. The CDR3 is 15 residues long. J gave up 7 bases and V 0 bases, and 5 bases lay outside the gene matches. From germline, CDR1 is SGHRS and CDR2 YFSETQ. The CDR3 sequence is CASSLAVAGANEQFF. CDR3 bases: TGCGCCAGCAGCTTGGCGGTAGCGGGGGCGAATGAGCAGTTCTTC.

This chain uses TRBV5-6 with TRBJ2-7; TRBD2 might be the D (5 bases). Deletions cut 4 bases from V and 6 bases from J, with 11 bases between. From germline, CDR1 is SGHDT and CDR2 YYEEEE. This CDR3 is 12 amino acids long. CDR3 bases: TGTGCCAGCAGCCGGAACGAGGGCGAGCAGTACTTC. This sequence encodes CASSRNEGEQYF.

The V call is TRBV3-1, the J call TRBJ2-5; 11 bases fit TRBD2. Trimming cost V 1 base and J 5 bases; bases outside gene matches: 6. CDR3 size: 16 residues. Germline V CDR1 and CDR2: LGHDT, YNNKEL (reference sequence). Here the CDR3 DNA reads TGTGCCAGCAGCCAAGCTAGCGGGGGGTTCCAGGAGACCCAGTACTTC. It is translated as CASSQASGGFQETQYF.

The rearrangement joins TRBV24-1 to TRBJ2-3, with D possibly matching TRBD2 (5 bases). Per the germline V gene, CDR1 is KGHDR and CDR2 is SFDVKD. The CDR3 has 15 amino acids. V lost 4 bases, J lost 6 bases, and 16 bases lay in between. The CDR3 region is CATSDPALAPDTQYF. The DNA for the CDR3 is TGTGCCACCAGTGACCCTGCCCTAGCTCCCGATACGCAGTATTTT.

This clonotype has a count of ten or more. The chain carries TRBV11-2 and TRBJ2-1; tentatively, D is TRBD1 (6 bases). This CDR3 is built from 15 residues. Trimming pared 1 base from V and 9 bases from J, leaving 16 bases between. Germline CDR1 is SGHAT and CDR2 is FQNNGV. The CDR3 region is CASSLGTVRTGEQFF. CDR3 DNA: TGTGCCAGCAGCTTAGGGACAGTGAGAACGGGTGAGCAGTTCTTC.

Concerning this clonotype itself: A single base separates this from a much larger clone, so it may be a read error. The rearrangement joins TRBV3-1 to TRBJ2-5; no firm D call. This CDR3 spans 12 amino acids. Germline V gene lookup returns CDR1 LGHDT and CDR2 YNNKEL (reference sequence). In DNA form, the CDR3 reads TGTACCAGCAGCCAAGACCAAGAGACCCAGTACTTC. It is translated as CTSSQDQETQYF.

This clonotype was counted only a few times. A much larger clone differs by one base, so this may be a read error. The chain couples TRBV12-3 or TRBV12-4 to TRBJ2-3; weak D call: TRBD2 (7 bases). V lost 3 bases and J lost 13, with 20 bases in between. The CDR3 runs to 14 residues. The CDR3 DNA follows: TGTGCCAGCAGTTTTAGGGGGGGCGGAGATGCGGAGTATTTT. Residues: CASSFRGGGDAEYF.

This rearrangement joins TRBV5-8 to TRBJ2-1, with a tentative D call TRBD1 (5 bases). The CDR3 is 15 amino acids. The V gene's germline CDR1 is SGHTS and CDR2 YDEGEE. Deletions cut 4 bases from V and 0 bases from J, with 11 bases between. CDR3 DNA: TGTGCCAGCAGCCACACAGGATCCTCCTACAATGAGCAGTTCTTC. It translates to CASSHTGSSYNEQFF.

The chain has TRBV18 and TRBJ2-7; possibly TRBD2 for D (5 bases). Germline V CDR1 and CDR2: KGHSH, LQKENI. The CDR3 sequence is 12 residues long. The V and J ends lost 3 bases and 7 bases respectively, with 10 bases between them. The CDR3 nucleotides read TGTGCCAGCTCACCCCGGACTGAAGAGCAGTACTTC. It codes for CASSPRTEEQYF.

Notes on this clonotype: Its ends do not fully match the called genes, so a read error is possible. The V call is TRBV3-1, the J call TRBJ1-1; D perhaps matches TRBD1 (5 bases). CDR1 LGHDT and CDR2 YNNKEL come from the germline V gene (reference sequence). The CDR3 has 13 residues. In DNA form, the CDR3 reads TGTGTCAGCAGCCAAGCACGGGGGACTGAAGCTTTCTTT. Translation gives CVSSQARGTEAFF.

V usage is TRBV6-6 and J usage is TRBJ2-3; 11 bases line up with TRBD2. The CDR3 covers 15 residues. Germline CDR1 MNHNY, CDR2 SVGAGI (reference sequence). J lost 8 bases, V lost 3 bases, and 7 bases had no gene match. CDR3: CASSYSGGGLSTQYF. CDR3 nucleotides: TGTGCCAGCAGTTATAGCGGGGGGGGTCTTTCTACGCAGTATTTT.

The chain links TRBV20-1 to TRBJ1-2; D is ambiguous. Germline loops: CDR1 DFQATT, CDR2 SNEGSKA (reference sequence). This CDR3 has 13 amino acids. With 1 base removed from V and 2 bases from J, the gap between germline ends came to 8 bases. CDR3: CSARVGENYGYTF. CDR3 nucleotides: TGCAGTGCTAGAGTTGGGGAGAACTATGGCTACACCTTC.

The rearrangement uses TRBV20-1 and TRBJ1-4; 9 nucleotides line up with TRBD1. V shed 3 bases, J shed 5 bases, and the junction held 4 bases outside the gene matches. Germline V CDR1 and CDR2: DFQATT, SNEGSKA (reference sequence). This CDR3 region has 14 residues. In DNA form, the CDR3 reads TGCAGTGCTAGGAAGGGACAGGGAAATGAAAAACTGTTTTTT. Translated: CSARKGQGNEKLFF.

V and J are TRBV5-4 and TRBJ2-4; the D call may be TRBD1 or TRBD2 (6 bases each). The J call is in doubt because the DNA end fits TRBJ2-5 better. The CDR3 length is 14 residues. Looked up from germline, CDR1 is SGHNT and CDR2 is YYREEE (reference sequence). CDR3 DNA sequence: TGTGCCAGCCTCGCCGGGGGCCACCAAGAGACCCAGTACTTC. It yields the protein CASLAGGHQETQYF.

This clonotype occurred once. This chain joins TRBV5-1 and TRBJ2-7, with TRBD2 identical over 7 bases. The last part of the DNA fits TRBJ2-5 better; the J call may be wrong. The CDR3 loop spans 14 amino acids. Germline V gene data show CDR1 as SGHRS and CDR2 as YFSETQ. CDR3 in amino acids: CASSLVGGEGTQYF. The DNA of the CDR3 is TGCGCCAGCAGCTTGGTTGGCGGGGAGGGGACCCAGTACTTC.

The chain links TRBV9 to TRBJ1-6, with 7 nucleotides matching TRBD1. The ends lost 3 bases at V and 9 bases at J; junction bases unmatched: 12. There are 16 residues in the CDR3. Germline V gives CDR1 SGDLS, CDR2 YYNGEE. Written as DNA, the CDR3 is TGTGCCAGCAGCGCAGGACGGACAGGCTTGGGTTCACCCCTCCACTTT. Amino acids: CASSAGRTGLGSPLHF.

This chain links TRBV12-3 or TRBV12-4 with TRBJ1-6; 9 bases are a match to TRBD1. The CDR3 extends over 14 amino acids. V lost 6 bases to trimming and J lost 10 bases; unmatched junction nucleotides: 7. Written as DNA, the CDR3 is TGTGCCAGCAGATCGGACAGGGGAAACTCACCCCTCCACTTT. This gives the protein CASRSDRGNSPLHF.

The V call is TRBV4-1, the J call TRBJ2-1; no clear D. This CDR3 is built from 14 residues. In germline, CDR1 is MGHRA, CDR2 YSYEKL. V lost 4 bases to trimming and J lost 4 bases, with 11 bases between them. The CDR3 DNA reads TGCGCCAGCAGCCCCCTCGGGCGGTACAATGAGCAGTTCTTC. Translation: CASSPLGRYNEQFF.

In the case of this clonotype: At one end the junction does not follow the germline gene, possibly because of a read error. This chain joins TRBV20-1 and TRBJ1-1; no firm D call. The CDR3 extends over 15 amino acids. The germline gives CDR1 DFQATT, CDR2 SNEGSKA (reference sequence). CDR3 in DNA: TGCAGTGCTAGCAGGAAACCAAGTTGGAACGCTGAAGCTTTCTTT. It yields the protein CSASRKPSWNAEAFF.

This clonotype appeared once. The chain has TRBV15 and TRBJ2-1; 12 bases are a match to TRBD2. Germline values: CDR1 LNHNV, CDR2 YYDKDF (reference sequence). The CDR3 has 19 residues. The V segment lost 1 base and the J segment 2 bases; nucleotides outside the gene matches: 9. CDR3 protein: CATSRVGPLAGGTYNEQFF. CDR3 bases: TGTGCCACCAGCAGAGTGGGACCACTAGCGGGGGGCACCTACAATGAGCAGTTCTTC.

This clonotype was seen a few times. This chain connects TRBV6-6 to TRBJ1-4; 7 bases fit TRBD1. Trimming took 5 bases from V and 13 from J; bases not matched to a gene: 13. Germline values: CDR1 MNHNY, CDR2 SVGAGI (reference sequence). The length of the CDR3 is 14 residues. The CDR3: CASSPGQLKNGLFF. Here the CDR3 DNA reads TGTGCCAGCAGTCCGGGACAGTTAAAAAACGGACTGTTTTTT.